This T cell receptor beta chain was captured in a study of T cell clonality in common variable immunodeficiency. General observations from the study: Reportedly, TCR beta sequences from common variable immunodeficiency showed fewer deletions and N-nucleotide insertions. Compared with healthy controls, CVID subjects showed increased TCRbeta clonality, mostly in about a third.

Germline CDR1 is WNHNN and CDR2 is SYGVQD (reference sequence). V shed 3 bases and J shed 2 bases, with 10 bases lying between them. The CDR3 sequence is 14 residues long. CVID and control samples used equivalent genomic DNA input. Produced via immunoSEQ multiplex PCR; TCRdb's table is partial and in-frame only. This table holds approximately 34,000 clones with no singletons; the top ten claim around 0.87%. This clone occurred a few times. Its target is unknown. The CDR3 goes on 3 residues after the read ends, and that part is filled in from the germline J gene. The sample was peripheral blood mononuclear cells. The sequence was collected from a person aged 18 to 75 in good health. This rearrangement joins TRBV10-1 to TRBJ2-5; D may be TRBD1 (6 bases). The CDR3 loop is CASSDRTGQETQYF. CDR3 DNA, as far as it was read: TGCGCCAGCAGTGACCGAACAGGGCAAGAGACC.